This TCR beta chain comes out of a study of regulatory T cells in long-lasting Graves disease. CDR1 is SQVTM, CDR2 ANQGSEA, per germline. The V gene end was trimmed by 6 bases and the J gene end by 4 bases; junction bases not matched to a gene: 5. This CDR3 contains 13 residues. Arm-PCR with iRepertoire HTBI primers amplified the CDR3 regions for these TCR beta libraries. TCRdb independently ran MiXCR on the multiplex PCR reads; one entry per CDR3 protein. This repertoire shows 350,000 to 550,000 distinct CDR3 sequences, over 15% found once; its top ten account for 23%. Time point here: newly diagnosed GD, antithyroid drugs for less than 3 months. PBMC RNA served as the TCR library source. This sample was also put to use in a study of T cells in Graves' hyperthyroidism and ophthalmopathy. That source reports: HTBI primers were employed in a first-round RT-PCR of the TCR CDR3.

This specimen consisted of peripheral blood mononuclear cells (PBMCs), obtained at new diagnosis, from a patient treated with antithyroid drugs. V and J are TRBV29-1 and TRBJ2-1; 8 bases agree with TRBD2. The receptor comes from a woman under 30 with Graves disease. The DNA for the CDR3 is TGCAGCGTATCTAGCGGGCCATACAATGAGCAGTTCTTC. This sequence encodes CSVSSGPYNEQFF.